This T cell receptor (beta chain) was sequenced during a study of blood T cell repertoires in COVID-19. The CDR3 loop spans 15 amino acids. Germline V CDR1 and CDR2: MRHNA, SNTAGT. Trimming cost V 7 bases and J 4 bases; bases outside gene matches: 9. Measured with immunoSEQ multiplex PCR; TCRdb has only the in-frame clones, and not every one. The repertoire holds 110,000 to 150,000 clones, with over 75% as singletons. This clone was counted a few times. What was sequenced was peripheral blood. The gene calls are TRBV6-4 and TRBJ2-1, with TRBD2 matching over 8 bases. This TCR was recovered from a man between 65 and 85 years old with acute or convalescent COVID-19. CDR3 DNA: TGTGCCAGCACTCCGGACGGGGGGGAATACAATGAGCAGTTCTTC. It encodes CASTPDGGEYNEQFF.